A selection of T cell receptor beta chains follows, all from one sample in a study of T cells after yellow fever vaccination. Using its own MiXCR run on the 5' RACE reads, TCRdb lists one record per CDR3 protein. The table shows about 340,000 distinct CDR3 sequences, with 3% to 4.5% occurring only once. The specimen comprised PBMCs, sampled 5 days after the yellow fever booster vaccination. These receptors were taken from a man aged 18 to 29 who received the YFV17D yellow fever vaccine. Each CDR3 is given with its conserved first and last residue. Fields, in order: J gene, clone size, V gene, D gene, CDR3 protein, CDR3 DNA. The D gene is left open where the match is weak. Clone size is given for some rows only: seen once, a few or many times, or a class if the clone is expanded.

TRBJ1-6	many	TRBV20-1	-	CSASDPGLENSPLHF	TGCAGTGCTAGTGATCCGGGACTAGAAAATTCACCCCTCCACTTT
TRBJ2-2	many	TRBV12-3/TRBV12-4	-	CASISEGLRELFF	TGTGCCAGCATCTCTGAGGGTCTCCGGGAGCTGTTTTTT
TRBJ2-1	few	TRBV7-2	-	CASSLSPGTRYNEQFF	TGTGCCAGCAGCTTAAGCCCCGGGACTCGGTACAATGAGCAGTTCTTC
TRBJ2-1	few	TRBV7-9	-	CASSRGIHEQFF	TGTGCCAGCTCCCGCGGGATTCATGAGCAGTTCTTC
TRBJ1-2	-	TRBV20-1	-	CSARQLNYGYTF	TGCAGTGCCCGACAGCTTAACTATGGCTACACCTTC
TRBJ2-3	few	TRBV5-1	-	CASRSGGADTQYF	TGCGCCAGCAGGTCGGGGGGCGCGGATACGCAGTATTTT
TRBJ1-4	few	TRBV4-1	-	CASSQVQAGEEKLFF	TGCGCCAGCAGCCAAGTCCAGGCAGGAGAAGAAAAACTGTTTTTT
TRBJ1-1	-	TRBV5-4	-	CASSLVAQMMNTEAFF	TGTGCCAGCAGCTTGGTGGCACAGATGATGAACACTGAAGCTTTCTTT
TRBJ1-1	-	TRBV5-1	-	CASSPWGENTEAFF	TGCGCCAGCAGCCCGTGGGGGGAGAACACTGAAGCTTTCTTT
TRBJ2-7	few	TRBV30	-	CAWKDKDASYEQYF	TGTGCCTGGAAAGACAAGGACGCCTCCTACGAGCAGTACTTC
TRBJ2-3	-	TRBV7-2	-	CASATGGTQYF	TGTGCCAGCGCCACCGGGGGTACGCAGTATTTT
TRBJ1-2	-	TRBV7-2	-	CASSSAGRTHGYTF	TGTGCCAGCAGCTCCGCGGGAAGGACCCATGGCTACACCTTC
TRBJ2-7	few	TRBV18	-	CASSLWEEQYF	TGTGCCAGCTCCCTATGGGAGGAGCAGTACTTC
TRBJ2-7	many	TRBV7-9	TRBD1	CASSRTGDEQYF	TGTGCCAGCAGCCGGACAGGGGACGAGCAGTACTTC
TRBJ2-1	-	TRBV15	-	CATSRDYRGQDNEQFF	TGTGCCACCAGCAGAGATTATCGGGGGCAGGACAATGAGCAGTTCTTC
TRBJ2-7	-	TRBV2	-	CASSDKMTGASYEQYF	TGTGCCAGCAGTGATAAGATGACGGGAGCGAGCTACGAGCAGTACTTC
TRBJ1-2	few	TRBV7-2	-	CASSLGMGGYGYTF	TGTGCCAGCAGCTTAGGGATGGGTGGCTATGGCTACACCTTC